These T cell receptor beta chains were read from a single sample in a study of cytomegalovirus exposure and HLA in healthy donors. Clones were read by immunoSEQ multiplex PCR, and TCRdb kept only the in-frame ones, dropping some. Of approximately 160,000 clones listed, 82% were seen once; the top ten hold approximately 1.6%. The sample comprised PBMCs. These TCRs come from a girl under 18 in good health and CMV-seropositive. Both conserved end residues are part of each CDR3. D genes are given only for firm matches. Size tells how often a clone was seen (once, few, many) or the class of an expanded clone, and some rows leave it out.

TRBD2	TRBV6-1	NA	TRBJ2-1	CASSDGAGRVNEQFF	TGTGCCAGCAGTGACGGCGCAGGGAGGGTCAATGAGCAGTTCTTC
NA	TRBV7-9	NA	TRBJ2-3	CAGRGSSTDTQYF	TGTGCCGGTCGGGGTTCTAGCACAGATACGCAGTATTTT
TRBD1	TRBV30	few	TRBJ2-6	CAWSLTGMLSGANVLTF	TGTGCCTGGAGTTTGACAGGGATGCTCTCTGGGGCCAACGTCCTGACTTTC
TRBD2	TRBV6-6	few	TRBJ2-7	CASSYRGSGGSYEQYF	TGTGCCAGCAGTTACCGAGGTAGCGGGGGTTCCTACGAGCAGTACTTC
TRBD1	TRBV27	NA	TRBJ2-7	CASSFGTGMSSYEQYF	TGTGCCAGCAGTTTCGGGACAGGGATGAGCTCCTACGAGCAGTACTTC
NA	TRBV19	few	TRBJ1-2	CASSSHGQRNLNYGYTF	TGTGCCAGTAGTTCCCATGGGCAGAGAAACTTAAACTATGGCTACACCTTC
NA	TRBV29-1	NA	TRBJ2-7	CSVHGGQVYEQYF	TGCAGCGTGCACGGGGGGCAAGTATACGAGCAGTACTTC
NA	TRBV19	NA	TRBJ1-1	CASSIGPTNTEAFF	TGTGCCAGTAGTATAGGGCCCACGAACACTGAAGCTTTCTTT
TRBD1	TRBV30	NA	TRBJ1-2	CARKTDRADGYTF	TGTGCCCGCAAGACCGACAGGGCCGATGGCTACACCTTC
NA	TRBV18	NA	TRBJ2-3	CASSPYGSTDTQYF	TGTGCCAGCTCACCATACGGTAGCACAGATACGCAGTATTTT
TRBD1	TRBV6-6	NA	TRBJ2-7	CASRHTTGGSYEQYF	TGTGCCAGCAGACATACGACAGGGGGCTCCTACGAGCAGTACTTC
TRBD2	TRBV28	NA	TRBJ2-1	CASSLFGGAAEQFF	TGTGCCAGCAGTTTATTCGGGGGGGCGGCTGAGCAGTTCTTC
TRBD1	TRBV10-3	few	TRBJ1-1	CAIRDRVDTEAFF	TGTGCCATCAGAGACAGGGTGGACACTGAAGCTTTCTTT
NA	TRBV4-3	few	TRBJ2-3	CASSQAALGAFSTDTQYF	TGCGCCAGCAGCCAAGCTGCTCTGGGGGCCTTTAGCACAGATACGCAGTATTTT
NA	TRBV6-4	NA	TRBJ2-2	CASSERFLGELFF	TGTGCCAGCAGTGAACGGTTCTTGGGGGAGCTGTTTTTT
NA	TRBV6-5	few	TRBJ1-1	CASSGMNTEAFF	TGTGCCAGCAGCGGGATGAACACTGAAGCTTTCTTT
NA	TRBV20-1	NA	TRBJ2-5	CSATGQETQYF	TGCAGTGCGACAGGCCAAGAGACCCAGTACTTC
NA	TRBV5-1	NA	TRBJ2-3	CASSLDGRSADTQYF	TGCGCCAGCAGCTTGGACGGCAGGTCGGCAGATACGCAGTATTTT
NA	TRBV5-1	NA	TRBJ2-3	CASRYDSSTDTQYF	TGCGCCAGCAGATACGACAGCTCCACAGATACGCAGTATTTT
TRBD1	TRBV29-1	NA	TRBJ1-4	CSVGDRGFEKLFF	TGCAGCGTTGGGGACAGGGGTTTTGAAAAACTGTTTTTT
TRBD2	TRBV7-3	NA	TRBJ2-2	CASSPDSGSNGELFF	TGTGCCAGCAGCCCGGATAGCGGGTCCAACGGGGAGCTGTTTTTT
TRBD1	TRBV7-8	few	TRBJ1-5	CASSLAGQGYSLSQPQHF	TGTGCCAGCAGCTTAGCGGGACAGGGGTATTCTTTAAGTCAGCCCCAGCATTTT
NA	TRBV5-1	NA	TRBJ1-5	CASSLALNQPQHF	TGCGCCAGCAGCTTGGCCCTGAATCAGCCCCAGCATTTT
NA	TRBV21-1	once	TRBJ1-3	CASSTFDSDSGNTIYF	TGTGCCAGCAGCACCTTTGACAGTGACTCTGGAAACACCATATATTTT
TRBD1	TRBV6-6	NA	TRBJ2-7	CASSYPRDRGLYEQYF	TGTGCCAGCAGTTACCCCCGGGACAGGGGGCTTTACGAGCAGTACTTC
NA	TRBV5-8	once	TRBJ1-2	CASSLAPGDYGYTF	TGTGCCAGCAGCTTGGCCCCAGGGGACTATGGCTACACCTTC
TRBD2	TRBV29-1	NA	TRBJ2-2	CSVAPSGGAYTGELFF	TGCAGCGTTGCTCCTAGCGGGGGGGCTTACACCGGGGAGCTGTTTTTT
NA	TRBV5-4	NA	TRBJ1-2	CASGPRQLPNYGYTF	TGTGCCAGCGGACCACGACAGCTACCTAACTATGGCTACACCTTC
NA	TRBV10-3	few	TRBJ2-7	CAINPGLSYEQYF	TGTGCCATCAACCCGGGACTCTCCTACGAGCAGTACTTC
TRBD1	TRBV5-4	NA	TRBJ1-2	CASSLAAGTDRRYGYTF	TGTGCCAGCAGCTTAGCCGCCGGGACAGACCGTCGGTATGGCTACACCTTC
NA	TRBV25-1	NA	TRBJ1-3	CARDNSFSGNTIYF	TGTGCCAGAGACAACAGTTTCTCTGGAAACACCATATATTTT
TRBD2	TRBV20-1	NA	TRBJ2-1	CSQSGRGEFF	TGCAGTCAAAGCGGGAGAGGGGAGTTCTTC
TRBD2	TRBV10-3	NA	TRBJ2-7	CAITSGTYEQYF	TGTGCCATCACTAGCGGGACCTACGAGCAGTACTTC
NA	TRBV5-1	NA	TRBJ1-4	CASRPVGAFNEKLFF	TGCGCCAGCCGGCCTGTGGGGGCATTTAATGAAAAACTGTTTTTT
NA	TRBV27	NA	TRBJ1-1	CASSLERGVEAFF	TGTGCCAGCAGTCTAGAGCGCGGCGTTGAAGCTTTCTTT
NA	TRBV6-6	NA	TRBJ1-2	CASSYSGVPQGGYTF	TGTGCCAGCAGTTACTCGGGCGTACCCCAGGGGGGCTACACCTTC
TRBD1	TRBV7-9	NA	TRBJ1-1	CASSSGTGGTNTEAFF	TGTGCCAGCAGCTCCGGGACAGGGGGGACGAACACTGAAGCTTTCTTT
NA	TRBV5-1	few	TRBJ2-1	CASSSAGTQYNEQFF	TGCGCCAGCAGCTCGGCCGGGACACAGTACAATGAGCAGTTCTTC
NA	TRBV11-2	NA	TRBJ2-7	CASSFTQGSHEQYF	TGTGCCAGCAGCTTCACTCAGGGTTCCCACGAGCAGTACTTC
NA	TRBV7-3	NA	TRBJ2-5	CASSLGGQETQYF	TGTGCCAGCAGCTTAGGAGGGCAAGAGACCCAGTACTTC
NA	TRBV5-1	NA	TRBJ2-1	CASSFTGGRDEQFF	TGCGCCAGCAGCTTTACCGGGGGGCGTGATGAGCAGTTCTTC
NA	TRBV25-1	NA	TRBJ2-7	CASSDRPGITYEQYF	TGTGCCAGCAGTGATCGGCCCGGGATAACCTACGAGCAGTACTTC
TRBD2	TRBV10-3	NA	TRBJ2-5	CAISESRDSGNRETQYF	TGTGCCATCAGTGAGTCCCGTGACAGCGGGAACCGAGAGACCCAGTACTTC
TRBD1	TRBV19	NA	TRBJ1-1	CASTRDRGYTEAFF	TGTGCCAGTACCCGGGACAGGGGATATACTGAAGCTTTCTTT